The 11 T cell receptor beta chains below were found in one sample sequenced in a study of blood T cell repertoires in COVID-19. The data were produced by immunoSEQ multiplex PCR, yet TCRdb's version contains in-frame clones alone and is incomplete. Altogether under 200,000 clones are present, roughly 88% being singletons, with the ten largest covering approximately 4.6%. The sample consisted of peripheral blood. The receptors come from a man between 18 and 35 years old with COVID-19, enrolled during active disease.

The genes are TRBV7-6 and TRBJ1-4, with a weak D call TRBD1 (5 bases). The CDR3 has 15 amino acids. The germline CDR1 and CDR2 sequences are SGHVS and FNYEAQ. Trimming took off 4 bases at V and 8 bases at J, with 17 bases between the two ends. CDR3 in amino acids: CASSSPRRGVEKLFF. CDR3 nucleotide sequence: TGTGCCAGCAGCTCTCCTCGAAGGGGCGTCGAAAAACTGTTTTTT.

The chain couples TRBV10-3 to TRBJ1-2, with 11 bases matching TRBD1. V was pared by 0 bases and J by 4 bases, with 1 base of the junction left unmatched. This CDR3 has 15 residues. Germline V gene data show CDR1 as ENHRY and CDR2 as SYGVKD. CDR3 in amino acids: CAISESGQGGYGYTF. For the CDR3, the DNA is TGTGCCATCAGTGAGTCGGGACAGGGGGGCTATGGCTACACCTTC.

The chain recombines TRBV9 with TRBJ2-3; D is perhaps TRBD2 (5 bases). This CDR3 is 14 amino acids long. Germline V gives CDR1 SGDLS, CDR2 YYNGEE. V was pared by 1 base and J by 0 bases, with 6 bases between. In nucleotides, the CDR3 is TGTGCCAGCAGCGTACAGCGGAGCACAGATACGCAGTATTTT. Translated: CASSVQRSTDTQYF.

The chain uses TRBV5-4 and TRBJ1-2, with D perhaps matching TRBD1 (6 bases). The ends were cut back, 0 bases at V and 3 bases at J, with 9 bases in the middle. This CDR3 is built from 14 residues. The germline V gene encodes CDR1 SGHNT and CDR2 YYREEE (reference sequence). Here the CDR3 DNA reads TGTGCCAGCAGCTTGGGGGCAGGGGACTATGGCTACACCTTC. It specifies CASSLGAGDYGYTF.

Comments on this clone: At one of its ends the junction is not consistent with the germline gene, which may arise from a read error. This chain links TRBV5-5 with TRBJ1-4; no reliable D call. CDR1 SGHKS and CDR2 YYEKEE come from the germline V gene (reference sequence). This CDR3 is built from 15 residues. The CDR3 nucleotides are TGTGCCAGCAGCTTTCTGCCAACAACTAATGAAAAACTGCTTTTT. This translates into CASSFLPTTNEKLLF.

As to this clone: The sample has other DNA sequences that encode this CDR3 too. The rearrangement links TRBV27 to TRBJ1-2; D possibly corresponds to TRBD1 (5 bases). The germline V and J ends were trimmed by 2 bases and 2 bases, with 6 bases remaining between them. This CDR3 region has 13 residues. Germline assignment: CDR1 MNHEY and CDR2 SMNVEV (reference sequence). The CDR3 loop reads CASSLGGNYGYTF. In DNA form, the CDR3 reads TGTGCCAGCAGTTTAGGGGGGAACTATGGCTACACCTTC.

In nucleotides, the CDR3 is TGTGCCTGGAGTGTACTCCAAGAGACCCAGTACTTC. This sequence encodes CAWSVLQETQYF. The chain uses TRBV30 and TRBJ2-5; D ambiguous. This CDR3 comprises 12 residues. The V and J ends lost 0 bases and 1 base respectively, with 3 bases between them. CDR1 and CDR2 from the germline V gene are GTSNPN and SVGIG (reference sequence).

This chain uses TRBV7-9 with TRBJ1-5; possible D gene TRBD1, 6 bases. Germline V CDR1 and CDR2: SEHNR, FQNEAQ (reference sequence). This CDR3 spans 14 amino acids. The V end was cut by 5 bases, the J end by 5 bases, with 13 bases between. This CDR3 reads CASSPGTSDQPQHF. The CDR3, as DNA: TGTGCCAGCAGCCCTGGGACATCAGATCAGCCCCAGCATTTT.

This clone came up once. The genes are TRBV4-3 and TRBJ1-5, with D uncertain. The CDR3 covers 14 residues. CDR1 is LGHNA and CDR2 is YSLEER in the germline V gene. With 1 base removed from V and 4 bases from J, the gap between germline ends came to 8 bases. This CDR3 reads CASSQGRSNQPQHF. In DNA, the CDR3 is TGCGCCAGCAGCCAAGGGAGGAGTAATCAGCCCCAGCATTTT.

The table lists this clone with a count of one. This sequence joins TRBV2 and TRBJ2-5; D gene ambiguous. Germline lookup yields CDR1 SNHLY and CDR2 FYNNEI. CDR3 length equals 11 residues. V gave up 11 bases and J gave up 4 bases, with 11 bases separating them. CDR3 DNA sequence: TGTGCCTCCCATACTGGAGAGACCCAGTACTTC. This gives the protein CASHTGETQYF.

J is TRBJ2-7 and V is TRBV19; TRBD2 matches at 9 bases. This CDR3 region has 14 residues. V was pared by 5 bases and J by 3 bases, with 5 bases of the junction left unmatched. Per the germline V gene, CDR1 is LNHDA and CDR2 is SQIVND (reference sequence). DNA for the CDR3: TGTGCCAGTAGTGCGGGACTAGCTGTCTACGAGCAGTACTTC. It translates to CASSAGLAVYEQYF.